The 21 T cell receptor beta chains presented below share a single source sample, sequenced in a study of CD8 T cells in ankylosing spondylitis. TCRdb reanalysed the 5' RACE reads using MiXCR and keeps one entry per CDR3 protein. The table lists fewer than 250,000 distinct CDR3 sequences, over 9.5% of them singletons. What was sequenced was blood, either unsorted or a sorted T cell fraction (not recorded which). These receptor sequences come from a male donor with ankylosing spondylitis or in good health (not recorded which).

This clonotype was seen ten or more times. This rearrangement joins TRBV5-1 to TRBJ2-7; 9 nucleotides match TRBD2. CDR1 and CDR2 (germline): SGHRS, YFSETQ. This CDR3 spans 15 amino acids. The V gene end was trimmed by 6 bases and the J gene end by 0 bases; junction bases not matched to a gene: 7. Here the CDR3 reads CASTNAGGLSYEQYF. DNA for the CDR3: TGCGCCAGCACAAATGCGGGAGGGCTCTCCTACGAGCAGTACTTC.

This clonotype has a count of ten or more. The J gene is TRBJ2-7, the V gene TRBV12-3 or TRBV12-4; perhaps TRBD1 as D (6 bases). Trimming pared 7 bases from V and 6 bases from J, leaving 19 bases between. The CDR3 runs 14 residues. CDR3 DNA sequence: TGTGCCAGCAAGCTGACAGGAGCTCTTGGCGAGCAGTACTTC. This gives the protein CASKLTGALGEQYF.

The chain joins TRBV5-1 to TRBJ2-5, with 9 bases fitting TRBD2. Trimming removed 0 bases from V and 4 bases from J; junction bases left unmatched: 7. In germline, CDR1 is SGHRS, CDR2 YFSETQ. This CDR3 has 16 residues. The CDR3 reads CASSLAAGGPAETQYF. The CDR3 region has the DNA TGCGCCAGCAGCTTGGCGGCGGGAGGGCCGGCAGAGACCCAGTACTTC.

This clonotype was counted many times. The gene calls are TRBV30 and TRBJ1-1; no clear D gene. Germline values: CDR1 GTSNPN, CDR2 SVGIG (reference sequence). The V gene lost 1 base and the J gene lost 6 bases, with 12 bases spanning the gap. CDR3 length: 13 amino acids. CDR3 DNA sequence: TGTGCCTGGAGTGGGCGTGTGGACGCTGAAGCTTTCTTT. It yields the protein CAWSGRVDAEAFF.

There are many counts of this clonotype. The chain employs TRBV29-1 and TRBJ2-1; tentative D call: TRBD1 (5 bases). Germline V gene sequence: CDR1 SQVTM, CDR2 ANQGSEA. This CDR3 is built from 13 residues. V was pared by 5 bases and J by 0 bases, with 8 bases between. CDR3 amino acids: CSVRQPSYNEQFF. In DNA, the CDR3 is TGCAGCGTTCGACAGCCCTCCTACAATGAGCAGTTCTTC.

This clonotype was seen at least ten times. The chain has TRBV9 and TRBJ2-7; possibly TRBD1 for D (6 bases). With 1 base removed from V and 5 bases from J, the gap between germline ends came to 7 bases. There are 12 residues in the CDR3. Germline CDR1 and CDR2: SGDLS and YYNGEE. CDR3 in DNA: TGTGCCAGCAGCGTAAGGACAGACGAGCAGTACTTC. As protein: CASSVRTDEQYF. The whole variable domain, filled in from reference TRBV9 and TRBJ2-7, reads DSGVTQTPKHLITATGQRVTLRCSPRSGDLSVYWYQQSLDQGLQFLIQYYNGEERAKGNILERFSAQQFPDLHSELNLSSLELGDSALYFCASSVRTDEQYFGPGTRLTVT.

This clonotype was observed many times. The CDR3 reads CASSLAWETEAFF. CDR3 in DNA: TGTGCCAGCAGCTTAGCCTGGGAAACTGAAGCTTTCTTT. The V and J genes are TRBV7-2 and TRBJ1-1; D gene unclear. Germline-derived CDR1 and CDR2 are SGHTA and FQGNSA. The V gene lost 0 bases and the J gene lost 5 bases, with 7 bases spanning the gap. The CDR3 is 13 residues long.

This sequence joins TRBV20-1 and TRBJ1-2; TRBD1 is a possible D gene (6 bases). The CDR3 is 14 amino acids. Germline lookup yields CDR1 DFQATT and CDR2 SNEGSKA (reference sequence). Trimming stripped 6 bases from V and 5 bases from J, with 19 bases between. CDR3 bases: TGCAGTGCATCTACCTTAGGGGGTGCTTATGGCTACACCTTC. Amino acids: CSASTLGGAYGYTF.

Ten or more counts support this clonotype. CDR3 loop: CASSLVRGSSGNTIYF. The DNA for the CDR3 is TGTGCCAGCAGCTTAGTTCGCGGAAGTTCTGGAAACACCATATATTTT. The chain couples TRBV7-8 to TRBJ1-3; no clear D. CDR3 length: 16 amino acids. Trimming removed 1 base at V and 1 base at J, with 11 bases between. In germline, CDR1 is SGHVS, CDR2 FQNEAQ.

Ten or more counts support this clonotype. The genes are TRBV20-1 and TRBJ2-7; D possibly uses TRBD1 or TRBD2 (5 bases each). V lost 2 bases, J lost 3 bases, and 11 bases lay in between. The germline gives CDR1 DFQATT, CDR2 SNEGSKA (reference sequence). This CDR3 region has 13 residues. The CDR3 loop reads CSARSGTLYEQYF. The CDR3 bases are TGCAGTGCTAGATCCGGGACCCTCTACGAGCAGTACTTC.

This clonotype was seen repeatedly, ten times or more. The rearrangement links TRBV4-2 to TRBJ2-2; D is undetermined. V was clipped by 4 bases and J by 4 bases, with 22 bases between them. Germline V gene data show CDR1 as LGHNA and CDR2 as YNFKEQ. The length of the CDR3 is 18 residues. The CDR3 sequence: CASSPRPGPNPATGELFF. CDR3 coding DNA: TGTGCCAGCAGCCCTCGCCCCGGCCCCAACCCGGCCACCGGGGAGCTGTTTTTT.

There are many counts of this clonotype. DNA for the CDR3: TGTGCCAGCAGCTTAATGACAGACAATCAGCCCCAGCATTTT. As protein: CASSLMTDNQPQHF. The chain joins TRBV7-9 to TRBJ1-5; D may be TRBD1 (5 bases). CDR3 length: 14 residues. Germline CDR1 SEHNR, CDR2 FQNEAQ (reference sequence). V shed 2 bases and J shed 3 bases, with 8 bases lying between them.

The chain carries TRBV30 and TRBJ1-1, with D perhaps TRBD1 (6 bases). Germline V lookup: CDR1 GTSNPN, CDR2 SVGIG (reference sequence). CDR3 length: 12 residues. With 5 bases removed from V and 13 bases from J, the gap between germline ends came to 20 bases. In DNA form, the CDR3 reads TGTGCCTGGCAAGTGCCCGGGGGGCAGGGTTTCTTT. Encoded protein: CAWQVPGGQGFF.

This clonotype was seen ten or more times. V usage is TRBV5-1 and J usage is TRBJ2-7; D gene ambiguous. The CDR3 consists of 15 residues. Between the trimmed V and J ends, which lost 4 bases and 0 bases, there was a span of 14 bases. The germline V gene has CDR1 SGHRS and CDR2 YFSETQ. The chain's CDR3 is CASSPLHGFSYEQYF. For the CDR3, the DNA is TGCGCCAGCAGCCCGCTCCACGGTTTCTCCTACGAGCAGTACTTC.

This clonotype was seen at least ten times. This chain links TRBV5-6 with TRBJ2-1; TRBD2 matches 11 bases. The CDR3 extends over 17 amino acids. V was pared by 4 bases and J by 5 bases, with 11 bases of the junction left unmatched. The germline CDR1 and CDR2 sequences are SGHDT and YYEEEE. The CDR3 DNA reads as TGTGCCAGCAGCGGGCCCTTGACTAGCGGGAACAACAATGAGCAGTTCTTC. Translation: CASSGPLTSGNNNEQFF.

This clonotype has at least ten counts. The chain carries TRBV9 and TRBJ2-5; D is possibly TRBD1 (6 bases). This CDR3 is 14 amino acids long. Germline-derived CDR1 and CDR2 are SGDLS and YYNGEE. The V and J ends lost 0 bases and 2 bases respectively, with 8 bases between them. The DNA of the CDR3 is TGTGCCAGCAGCGTAGGGACAGTTCAAGAGACCCAGTACTTC. Amino acids: CASSVGTVQETQYF.

This clonotype appeared many times. The chain carries TRBV10-2 and TRBJ2-3; D is ambiguous. Germline V gives CDR1 WSHSY, CDR2 SAAADI. This CDR3 has 11 amino acids. V lost 8 bases and J lost 10, with 13 bases in between. The CDR3 is CASLSTNSQYF. The CDR3 DNA reads TGCGCCAGCCTATCCACAAACTCGCAGTATTTT.

This clonotype was observed a few times. A much larger clone lies a single base off, so this may be a read error. This rearrangement joins TRBV20-1 to TRBJ1-1; D might be TRBD1 (6 bases). The CDR3 has 19 amino acids. Germline assignment: CDR1 DFQATT and CDR2 SNEGSKA (reference sequence). The chain's CDR3 is CGAPPGTPYTWGVNTEAFF. For the CDR3, the DNA is TGCGGTGCCCCGCCGGGGACACCGTATACTTGGGGGGTGAACACTGAAGCTTTCTTT.

This clonotype occurred once. A read error may be the cause here, since a much bigger clone is one base away. The chain carries TRBV10-2 and TRBJ2-5, with 9 bases that match TRBD2. Germline CDR1 and CDR2: WSHSY and SAAADI. The CDR3 runs 15 residues. With V trimmed by 5 bases and J by 1 base, 5 bases remained unmatched. In DNA form, the CDR3 reads TGCGCCAGCAGTTCCCCGACTAGCGGCCAAGAGACCCAGTACTTC. This translates into CASSSPTSGQETQYF.

The sample holds many counts of this clonotype. The chain links TRBV12-5 to TRBJ2-3, with TRBD2 matching 10 bases. The CDR3 spans 16 residues. V gave up 4 bases and J gave up 2 bases; unmatched junction bases: 6. CDR1 and CDR2 from the germline V gene are LGHNT and FRNRAP. This chain's CDR3 is CASGSPSGGPTDTQYF. The CDR3 nucleotides are TGTGCTAGTGGTTCCCCTAGCGGGGGACCCACAGATACGCAGTATTTT.

There are many counts of this clonotype. V usage is TRBV4-1 and J usage is TRBJ1-5; D is uncertain. Germline V gene data show CDR1 as MGHRA and CDR2 as YSYEKL. CDR3 length equals 13 residues. V lost 5 bases to trimming and J lost 4 bases, with 9 bases between them. CDR3 coding DNA: TGCGCCAGCAGCTGGCAGCCGAATCAGCCCCAGCATTTT. Encoded protein: CASSWQPNQPQHF.